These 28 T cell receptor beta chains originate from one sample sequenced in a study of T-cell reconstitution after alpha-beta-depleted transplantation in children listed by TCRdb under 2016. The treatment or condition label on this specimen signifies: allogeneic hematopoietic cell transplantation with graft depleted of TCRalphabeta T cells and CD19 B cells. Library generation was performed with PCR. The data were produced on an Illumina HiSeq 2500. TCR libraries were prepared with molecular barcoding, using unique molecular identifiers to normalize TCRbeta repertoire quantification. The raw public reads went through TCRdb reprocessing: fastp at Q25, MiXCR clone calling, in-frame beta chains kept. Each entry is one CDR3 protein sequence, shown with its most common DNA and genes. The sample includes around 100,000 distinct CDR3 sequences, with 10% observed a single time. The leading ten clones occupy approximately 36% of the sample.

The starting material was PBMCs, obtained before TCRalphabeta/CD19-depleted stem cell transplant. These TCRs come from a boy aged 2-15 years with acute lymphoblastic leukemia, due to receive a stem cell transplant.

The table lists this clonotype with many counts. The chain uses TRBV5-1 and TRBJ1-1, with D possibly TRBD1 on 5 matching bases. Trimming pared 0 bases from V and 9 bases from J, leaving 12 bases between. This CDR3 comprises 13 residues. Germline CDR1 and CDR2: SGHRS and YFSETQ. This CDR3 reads CASSLELGRKAFF. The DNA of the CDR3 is TGCGCCAGCAGCTTGGAATTGGGGCGTAAAGCTTTCTTT.

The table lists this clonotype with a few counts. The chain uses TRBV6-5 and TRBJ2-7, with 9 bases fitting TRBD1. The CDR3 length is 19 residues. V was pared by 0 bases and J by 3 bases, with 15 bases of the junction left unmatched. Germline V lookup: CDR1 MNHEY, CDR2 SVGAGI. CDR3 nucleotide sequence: TGTGCCAGCAGTTACTCGACCTACACAGGGGGCTTACACCACTACGAGCAGTACTTC. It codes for CASSYSTYTGGLHHYEQYF.

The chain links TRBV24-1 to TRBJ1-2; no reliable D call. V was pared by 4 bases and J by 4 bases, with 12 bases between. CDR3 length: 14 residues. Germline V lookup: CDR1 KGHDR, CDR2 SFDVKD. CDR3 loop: CATSDPSTTYGYTF. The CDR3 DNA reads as TGTGCCACCAGTGACCCATCGACGACCTATGGCTACACCTTC.

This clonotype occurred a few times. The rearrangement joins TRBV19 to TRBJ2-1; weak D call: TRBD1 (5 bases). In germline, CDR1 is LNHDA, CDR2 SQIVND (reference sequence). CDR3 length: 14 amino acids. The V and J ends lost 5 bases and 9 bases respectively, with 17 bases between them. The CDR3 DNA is TGTGCCAGTAGTTTCGGCCTGGACACGCGTGAGCAGTTCTTC. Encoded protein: CASSFGLDTREQFF.

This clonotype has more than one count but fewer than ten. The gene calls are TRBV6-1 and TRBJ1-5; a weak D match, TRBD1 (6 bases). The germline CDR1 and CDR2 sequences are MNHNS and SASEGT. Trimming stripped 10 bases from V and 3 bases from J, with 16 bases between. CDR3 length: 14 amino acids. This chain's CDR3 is CATGRGEFNQPQHF. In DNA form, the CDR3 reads TGTGCCACCGGGAGGGGGGAATTCAATCAGCCCCAGCATTTT.

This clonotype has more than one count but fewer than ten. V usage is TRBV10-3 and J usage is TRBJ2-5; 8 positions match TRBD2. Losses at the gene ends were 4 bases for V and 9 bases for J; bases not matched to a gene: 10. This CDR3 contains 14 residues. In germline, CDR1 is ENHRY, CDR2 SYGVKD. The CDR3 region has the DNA TGTGCCATCAGTGGCCAGAGCGGGGGCGAGGCCCAGTACTTC. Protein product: CAISGQSGGEAQYF.

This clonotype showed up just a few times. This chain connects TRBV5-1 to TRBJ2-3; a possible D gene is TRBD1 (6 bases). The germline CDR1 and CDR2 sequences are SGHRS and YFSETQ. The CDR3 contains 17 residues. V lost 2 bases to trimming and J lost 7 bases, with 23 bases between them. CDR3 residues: CASSLDKQGSAINTQYF. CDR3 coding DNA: TGCGCCAGCAGCTTAGATAAACAGGGATCAGCGATAAATACGCAGTATTTT.

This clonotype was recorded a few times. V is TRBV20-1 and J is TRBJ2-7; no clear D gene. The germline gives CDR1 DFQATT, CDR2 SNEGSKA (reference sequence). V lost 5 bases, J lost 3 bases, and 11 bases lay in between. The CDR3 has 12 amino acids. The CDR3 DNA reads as TGCAGTGCTCTATTCGGTGGCTACGAGCAGTACTTC. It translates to CSALFGGYEQYF.

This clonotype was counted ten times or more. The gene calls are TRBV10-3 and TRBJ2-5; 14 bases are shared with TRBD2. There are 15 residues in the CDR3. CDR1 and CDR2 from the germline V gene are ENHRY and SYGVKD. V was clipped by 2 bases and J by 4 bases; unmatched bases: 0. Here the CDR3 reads CAISEGTSGRETQYF. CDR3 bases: TGTGCCATCAGTGAGGGGACTAGCGGGAGAGAGACCCAGTACTTC.

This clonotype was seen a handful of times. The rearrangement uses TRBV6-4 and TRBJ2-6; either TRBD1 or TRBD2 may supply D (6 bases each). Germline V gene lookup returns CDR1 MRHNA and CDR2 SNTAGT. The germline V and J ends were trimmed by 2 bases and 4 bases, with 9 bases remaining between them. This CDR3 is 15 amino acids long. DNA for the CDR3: TGTGCCAGCAGTGACCCGGGGGCAGGGGCCAACGTCCTGACTTTC. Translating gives CASSDPGAGANVLTF.

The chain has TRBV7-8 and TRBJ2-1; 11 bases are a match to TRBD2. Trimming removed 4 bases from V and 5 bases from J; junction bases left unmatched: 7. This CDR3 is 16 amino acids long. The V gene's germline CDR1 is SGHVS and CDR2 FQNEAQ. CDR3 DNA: TGTGCCAGCAGCTCGTCCTTAGCGGGAGGGGACAATGAGCAGTTCTTC. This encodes CASSSSLAGGDNEQFF. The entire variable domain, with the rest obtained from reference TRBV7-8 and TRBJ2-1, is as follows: GAGVSQSPRYKVAKRGQDVALRCDPISGHVSLFWYQQALGQGPEFLTYFQNEAQLDKSGLPSDRFFAERPEGSVSTLKIQRTQQEDSAVYLCASSSSLAGGDNEQFFGPGTRLTVL.

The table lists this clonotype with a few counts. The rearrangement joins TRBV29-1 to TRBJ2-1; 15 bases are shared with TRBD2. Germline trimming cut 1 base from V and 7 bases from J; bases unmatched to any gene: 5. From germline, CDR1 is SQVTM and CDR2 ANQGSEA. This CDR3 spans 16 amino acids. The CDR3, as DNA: TGCAGCGTTGAAGGGACTAGCGGGAGGGCCTTGAATGAGCAGTTCTTC. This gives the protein CSVEGTSGRALNEQFF.

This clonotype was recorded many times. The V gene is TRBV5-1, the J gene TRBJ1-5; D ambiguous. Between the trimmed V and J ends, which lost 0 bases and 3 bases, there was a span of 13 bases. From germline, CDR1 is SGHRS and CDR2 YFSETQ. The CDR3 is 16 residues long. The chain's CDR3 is CASSLEAAPYNQPQHF. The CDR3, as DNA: TGCGCCAGCAGCTTGGAGGCAGCCCCTTACAATCAGCCCCAGCATTTT.

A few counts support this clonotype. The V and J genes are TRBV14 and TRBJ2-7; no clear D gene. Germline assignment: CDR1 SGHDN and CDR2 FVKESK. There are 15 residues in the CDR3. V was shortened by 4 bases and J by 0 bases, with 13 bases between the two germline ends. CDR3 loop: CASSRSIGASYEQYF. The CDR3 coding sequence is TGTGCCAGCAGCCGTTCAATCGGCGCCTCCTACGAGCAGTACTTC.

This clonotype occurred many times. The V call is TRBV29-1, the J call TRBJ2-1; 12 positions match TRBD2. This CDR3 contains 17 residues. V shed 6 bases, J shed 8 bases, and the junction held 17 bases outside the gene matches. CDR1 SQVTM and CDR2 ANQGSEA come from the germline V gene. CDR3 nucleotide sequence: TGCAGCGTCCCTCTCACACCTAGCGGGAGGGCGAGAGATGAGCAGTTCTTC. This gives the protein CSVPLTPSGRARDEQFF.

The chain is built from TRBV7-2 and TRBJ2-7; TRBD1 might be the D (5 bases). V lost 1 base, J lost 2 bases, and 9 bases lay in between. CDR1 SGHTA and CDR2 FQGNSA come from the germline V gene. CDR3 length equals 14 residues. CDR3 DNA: TGTGCCAGCAGCTTAGGATGGGGCGCCTACGAGCAGTACTTC. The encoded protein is CASSLGWGAYEQYF.

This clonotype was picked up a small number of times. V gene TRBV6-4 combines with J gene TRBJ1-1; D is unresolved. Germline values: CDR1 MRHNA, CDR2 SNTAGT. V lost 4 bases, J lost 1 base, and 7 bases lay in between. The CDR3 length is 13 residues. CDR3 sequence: CASSVAENTEAFF. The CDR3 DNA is TGTGCCAGCAGTGTCGCAGAGAACACTGAAGCTTTCTTT.

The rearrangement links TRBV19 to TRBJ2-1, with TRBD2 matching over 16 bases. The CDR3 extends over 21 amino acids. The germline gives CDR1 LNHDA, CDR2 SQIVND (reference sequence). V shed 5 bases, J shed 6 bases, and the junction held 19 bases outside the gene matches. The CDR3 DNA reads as TGTGCCAGTAGTCCCATCTTCGGCCCGGGACTAGCGGGAGGGTCCGGCAATGAGCAGTTCTTC. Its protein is CASSPIFGPGLAGGSGNEQFF.

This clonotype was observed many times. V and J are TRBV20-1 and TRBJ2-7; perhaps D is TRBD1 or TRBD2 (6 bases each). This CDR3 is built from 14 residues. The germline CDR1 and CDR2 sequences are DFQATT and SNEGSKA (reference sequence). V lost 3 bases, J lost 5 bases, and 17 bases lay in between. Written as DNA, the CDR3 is TGCAGTGCTAGCCGAGGGGGGTTTAGTAACGAGCAGTACTTC. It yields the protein CSASRGGFSNEQYF.

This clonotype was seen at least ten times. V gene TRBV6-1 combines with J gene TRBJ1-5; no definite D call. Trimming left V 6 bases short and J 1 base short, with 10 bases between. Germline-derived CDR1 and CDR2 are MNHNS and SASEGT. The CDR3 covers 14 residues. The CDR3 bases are TGTGCCAGCAGCCCCCTAGGGAGCAATCAGCCCCAGCATTTT. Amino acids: CASSPLGSNQPQHF.

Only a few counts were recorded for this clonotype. This CDR3 is CASSINRGEEQFF. The CDR3 nucleotides are TGTGCCAGCAGCATTAACCGAGGGGAAGAGCAGTTCTTC. This rearrangement joins TRBV7-2 to TRBJ2-1, with D possibly called TRBD1 or TRBD2 (5 bases each). Between the trimmed V and J ends, which lost 5 bases and 10 bases, there was a span of 15 bases. Germline-derived CDR1 and CDR2 are SGHTA and FQGNSA. CDR3 size: 13 residues. Drawing the rest from reference TRBV7-2 and TRBJ2-1, the complete variable domain is GAGVSQSPSNKVTEKGKDVELRCDPISGHTALYWYRQSLGQGLEFLIYFQGNSAPDKSGLPSDRFSAERTGGSVSTLTIQRTQQEDSAVYLCASSINRGEEQFFGPGTRLTVL.

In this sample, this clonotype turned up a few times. As DNA, the CDR3 is TGCAGTGCTAGCCTCGACAGGGTTCGGGGCTACACCTTC. This translates into CSASLDRVRGYTF. This rearrangement joins TRBV20-1 to TRBJ1-2; TRBD1 aligns across 7 bases. J lost 8 bases, V lost 3 bases, and 9 bases had no gene match. The CDR3 contains 13 residues. Per germline, CDR1 DFQATT and CDR2 SNEGSKA (reference sequence).

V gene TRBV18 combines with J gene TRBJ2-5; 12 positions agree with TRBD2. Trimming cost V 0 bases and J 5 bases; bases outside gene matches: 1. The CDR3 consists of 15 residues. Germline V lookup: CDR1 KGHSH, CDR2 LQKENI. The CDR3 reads CASSPPTSGRETQYF. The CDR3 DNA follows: TGTGCCAGCTCACCACCTACTAGCGGGAGGGAGACCCAGTACTTC.

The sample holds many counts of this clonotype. This CDR3 is CASRTGTGLTSTDTQYF. CDR3 DNA sequence: TGTGCCAGTCGGACCGGGACAGGGCTGACGAGCACAGATACGCAGTATTTT. The chain employs TRBV6-2 or TRBV6-3 and TRBJ2-3; 9 bases fit TRBD1. V lost 9 bases to trimming and J lost 0 bases; unmatched junction nucleotides: 13. Germline CDR1 and CDR2: MNHEY and SVGEGT. This CDR3 contains 17 residues.

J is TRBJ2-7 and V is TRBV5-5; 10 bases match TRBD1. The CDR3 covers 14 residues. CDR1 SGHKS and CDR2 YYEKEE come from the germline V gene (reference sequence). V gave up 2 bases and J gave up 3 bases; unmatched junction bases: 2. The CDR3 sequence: CASSFRTGGYEQYF. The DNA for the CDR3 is TGTGCCAGCAGCTTTCGGACAGGGGGCTACGAGCAGTACTTC.

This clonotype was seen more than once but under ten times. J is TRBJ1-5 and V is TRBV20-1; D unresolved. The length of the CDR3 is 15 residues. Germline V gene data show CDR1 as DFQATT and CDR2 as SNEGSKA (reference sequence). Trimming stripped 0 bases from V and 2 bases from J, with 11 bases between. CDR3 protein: CSARDPEAGNQPQHF. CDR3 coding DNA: TGCAGTGCTAGAGATCCCGAGGCGGGCAATCAGCCCCAGCATTTT.

Here the CDR3 reads CASSEPQGLTDTQYF. Here the CDR3 DNA reads TGTGCCAGCAGCGAACCACAGGGGTTGACAGATACGCAGTATTTT. V is TRBV7-9 and J is TRBJ2-3; 7 nucleotides align to TRBD1. Germline lookup yields CDR1 SEHNR and CDR2 FQNEAQ (reference sequence). The ends lost 5 bases at V and 3 bases at J; junction bases unmatched: 8. CDR3 size: 15 residues.

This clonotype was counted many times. CDR3 protein: CASSLSRTGYNTEAFF. The CDR3 DNA reads TGCGCCAGCAGCTTGTCCCGGACAGGGTATAACACTGAAGCTTTCTTT. The chain carries TRBV5-1 and TRBJ1-1, with TRBD1 identical over 8 bases. This CDR3 contains 16 residues. The trim removed 1 base at V and 2 bases at J, leaving 7 bases unmatched. Germline CDR1 is SGHRS and CDR2 is YFSETQ. Full variable domain (outside the CDR3, taken from reference TRBV5-1 and TRBJ1-1): KAGVTQTPRYLIKTRGQQVTLSCSPISGHRSVSWYQQTPGQGLQFLFEYFSETQRNKGNFPGRFSGRQFSNSRSEMNVSTLELGDSALYLCASSLSRTGYNTEAFFGQGTRLTVV.